This record looks at one TCR beta chain sequence and its context. The antigen is unknown. The sample comes from a study of T cell responses to AZD1222 COVID-19 vaccine. General study points: Vaccine-associated CD4 TCRs spanned spike, dominant at 160-218 and 743-854. Donors were mostly white British, more females; clonal diversity possibly underestimated. Targeting of unmutated variant regions was reportedly seen in nearly half of spike-specific TCRs.

Germline CDR1 SGHRS, CDR2 YFSETQ. The CDR3 totals 13 residues. V shed 2 bases and J shed 5 bases, with 10 bases lying between them. Measured with immunoSEQ multiplex PCR; TCRdb has only the in-frame clones, and not every one. The sample records 130,000 or so clones, more than 90% being singletons. The V gene is TRBV5-1, the J gene TRBJ1-2, with D tentatively TRBD1 (6 bases). The material was peripheral blood, obtained 28 days after the second AZD1222 dose. The TCR comes from an adult who received the AZD1222 COVID-19 vaccine. Here the CDR3 reads CASSLRTDYGYTF. The CDR3 coding sequence is TGCGCCAGCAGCTTAAGGACAGATTATGGCTACACCTTC.